Shown below are 2 T cell receptor beta chains from a single sample sequenced in a study of blood T cell repertoires in COVID-19. Only in-frame clones appear in the TCRdb table, and some are missing; sequencing was by immunoSEQ multiplex PCR. The data contain approximately 210,000 clones, approximately 84% of them singletons. Input material: PBMCs or T cells enriched from blood (not recorded which). The origin of the receptors is a man aged 35-49 years who had recovered from COVID-19.

This sequence joins TRBV14 and TRBJ1-5, with TRBD1 matching 9 bases. The V gene's germline CDR1 is SGHDN and CDR2 FVKESK. V lost 3 bases, J lost 7 bases, and 10 bases stayed unmatched. This CDR3 comprises 16 residues. In DNA, the CDR3 is TGTGCCAGCAGCCAGTTCAACAGGGGGCAGGAACAGCCCCAGCATTTT. Protein sequence: CASSQFNRGQEQPQHF.

This clone appeared a few times. CDR3 sequence (DNA): TGTGCCAGTCGGACAGGGGGTTTGTCACCCCTCCACTTT. Its protein is CASRTGGLSPLHF. J is TRBJ1-6 and V is TRBV2; 10 bases fit TRBD1. This CDR3 has 13 amino acids. The trim removed 9 bases at V and 10 bases at J, leaving 6 bases unmatched. Per the germline V gene, CDR1 is SNHLY and CDR2 is FYNNEI.